The 21 T cell receptor beta chains presented below share a single source sample, sequenced in a study of cytomegalovirus exposure and HLA in healthy donors. Primers for the PCR totalled 60 Vbeta and 13 Jbeta. Sequenced by immunoSEQ multiplex PCR; TCRdb stores in-frame clones only, minus some. This table has around 130,000 clones, approximately 80% appearing once. The specimen sequenced was PBMCs. The receptors originated from a middle-aged woman in good health and CMV-seropositive.

The V and J genes are TRBV10-3 and TRBJ1-3; D is unclear. Germline V CDR1 and CDR2: ENHRY, SYGVKD. Trimming removed 5 bases from V and 0 bases from J, with 14 bases in between. This CDR3 contains 16 residues. CDR3 amino acids: CAISPGFGLSGNTIYF. As DNA, the CDR3 is TGTGCCATCAGTCCCGGGTTTGGCCTCTCTGGAAACACCATATATTTT.

This chain joins TRBV6-6 and TRBJ2-6; D is perhaps TRBD2 (5 bases). The CDR3 sequence is 15 residues long. Germline V gene sequence: CDR1 MNHNY, CDR2 SVGAGI (reference sequence). V was trimmed by 5 bases and J by 2 bases, leaving 10 bases between them. The DNA of the CDR3 is TGTGCCAGCAGTGCACACGGGGCTGGGGCCAACGTCCTGACTTTC. It translates to CASSAHGAGANVLTF.

The V gene is TRBV2, the J gene TRBJ2-5, with TRBD1 as a possible D gene (6 bases). V shed 3 bases and J shed 2 bases, with 13 bases lying between them. This CDR3 is built from 15 residues. Looked up from germline, CDR1 is SNHLY and CDR2 is FYNNEI. The DNA for the CDR3 is TGTGCCAGCAGTGATGGGGGCGGTACTCAAGAGACCCAGTACTTC. Translating gives CASSDGGGTQETQYF.

This rearrangement joins TRBV11-2 to TRBJ2-3, with 9 bases identical to TRBD2. CDR3 length: 16 residues. Trimming removed 5 bases from V and 2 bases from J; junction bases left unmatched: 8. CDR1 is SGHAT, CDR2 FQNNGV, per germline. In nucleotides, the CDR3 is TGTGCCAGCAGCGTACGTAGCGGGGGAGTCACAGATACGCAGTATTTT. This translates into CASSVRSGGVTDTQYF.

CDR3 nucleotide sequence: TGCGCCAGCAGCTTGGCAGTTTACACTGAAGCTTTCTTT. Protein sequence: CASSLAVYTEAFF. The chain joins TRBV5-1 to TRBJ1-1; D not resolved. Germline CDR1 and CDR2: SGHRS and YFSETQ. CDR3 length: 13 amino acids. V lost 0 bases, J lost 3 bases, and 6 bases lay in between.

The V and J genes are TRBV2 and TRBJ2-2; D is uncertain. CDR1 is SNHLY, CDR2 FYNNEI, per germline. The CDR3 loop spans 11 amino acids. Trimming cost V 7 bases and J 8 bases, with 8 bases left between them. Here the CDR3 reads CASTTRGELFF. CDR3 sequence (DNA): TGTGCCAGCACCACGAGGGGGGAGCTGTTTTTT.

Of note for this clone: A junction boundary mismatches the germline segment, possibly from a read error. The rearrangement links TRBV5-1 to TRBJ2-7; D possibly corresponds to TRBD1 (5 bases). CDR1 and CDR2 from the germline V gene are SGHRS and YFSETQ. CDR3 length equals 13 residues. The CDR3 DNA is TGCGCCAGCAGCTTGGGACAGTCGTACGCGCAGTACTTC. Translating gives CASSLGQSYAQYF.

This CDR3 is CASSLGDTEAFF. CDR3 bases: TGTGCCAGCAGCCTCGGGGACACTGAAGCTTTCTTT. The V gene is TRBV13, the J gene TRBJ1-1; D ambiguous. The CDR3 length is 12 residues. Germline assignment: CDR1 PRHDT and CDR2 FYEKMQ (reference sequence). V lost 5 bases and J lost 3, with 7 bases in between. The variable domain in full, with the rest retrieved from reference TRBV13 and TRBJ1-1, is AAGVIQSPRHLIKEKRETATLKCYPIPRHDTVYWYQQGPGQDPQFLISFYEKMQSDKGSIPDRFSAQQFSDYHSELNMSSLELGDSALYFCASSLGDTEAFFGQGTRLTVV.

The rearrangement links TRBV9 to TRBJ1-1, with 7 bases identical to TRBD1. J gave up 3 bases and V 0 bases, and 5 bases lay outside the gene matches. The CDR3 spans 15 residues. The germline V gene encodes CDR1 SGDLS and CDR2 YYNGEE. CDR3 loop: CASSVASQGYTEAFF. CDR3 bases: TGTGCCAGCAGCGTAGCGTCACAGGGGTACACTGAAGCTTTCTTT.

The gene calls are TRBV9 and TRBJ2-1, with 11 bases aligning to TRBD2. With 4 bases clipped from V and 5 bases from J, the junction kept 5 bases outside the gene matches. The CDR3 is 15 amino acids. The germline CDR1 and CDR2 sequences are SGDLS and YYNGEE. The CDR3 region has the DNA TGTGCCAGCAGCCTTACTAGCGGGGGAAACAATGAGCAGTTCTTC. This translates into CASSLTSGGNNEQFF.

This sequence joins TRBV19 and TRBJ1-5; TRBD1 matches 7 bases. The CDR3 runs to 13 residues. V dropped 5 bases and J dropped 9; count of bases not matched to a gene: 7. CDR1 and CDR2 from the germline V gene are LNHDA and SQIVND (reference sequence). CDR3 nucleotide sequence: TGTGCCAGTAGTCAGGGGGTAGAGAGGCCCCAGCATTTT. Translated: CASSQGVERPQHF.

The chain joins TRBV2 to TRBJ2-5; unclear D gene. Germline lookup yields CDR1 SNHLY and CDR2 FYNNEI. The germline V and J ends were trimmed by 8 bases and 3 bases, with 13 bases remaining between them. This CDR3 has 13 amino acids. CDR3 sequence (DNA): TGTGCCAGCGGTCCCCCTCTAGAAGAGACCCAGTACTTC. Protein sequence: CASGPPLEETQYF.

This sequence joins TRBV29-1 and TRBJ1-1; maybe TRBD1 (6 bases). V dropped 8 bases and J dropped 7 bases, with 17 bases sitting between them. This CDR3 spans 12 amino acids. Germline CDR1 SQVTM, CDR2 ANQGSEA. The CDR3 loop is CSPLGETGEAFF. CDR3 in DNA: TGCAGCCCCCTGGGGGAGACAGGTGAAGCTTTCTTT. Drawing the rest from reference TRBV29-1 and TRBJ1-1, the complete variable domain is SAVISQKPSRDICQRGTSLTIQCQVDSQVTMMFWYRQQPGQSLTLIATANQGSEATYESGFVIDKFPISRPNLTFSTLTVSNMSPEDSSIYLCSPLGETGEAFFGQGTRLTVV.

This chain uses TRBV9 with TRBJ1-1, with D maybe TRBD1 (6 bases). CDR3 size: 15 residues. The ends were cut back, 0 bases at V and 5 bases at J, with 14 bases in the middle. CDR1 and CDR2 from the germline V gene are SGDLS and YYNGEE. CDR3 DNA: TGTGCCAGCAGCGTAGGGGGCAGGGGTGGGACTGAAGCTTTCTTT. It specifies CASSVGGRGGTEAFF.

The rearrangement joins TRBV5-1 to TRBJ2-3; 9 nucleotides align to TRBD2. J gave up 4 bases and V 4 bases, and 7 bases lay outside the gene matches. The CDR3 covers 15 residues. The germline V gene has CDR1 SGHRS and CDR2 YFSETQ. Here the CDR3 reads CASSKGLAISDTQYF. The CDR3 region has the DNA TGCGCCAGCAGCAAGGGACTAGCAATTTCAGATACGCAGTATTTT.

This clone showed up just once. CDR3: CASSAGGLEEKLFF. In DNA, the CDR3 is TGTGCCAGCAGCGCCGGGGGTCTGGAAGAAAAACTGTTTTTT. The rearrangement joins TRBV9 to TRBJ1-4; D possibly corresponds to TRBD1 (5 bases). Deletions cut 3 bases from V and 8 bases from J, with 14 bases between. The CDR3 totals 14 residues. Germline V gene lookup returns CDR1 SGDLS and CDR2 YYNGEE.

V is TRBV2 and J is TRBJ2-5; 8 nucleotides match TRBD2. With V trimmed by 7 bases and J by 5 bases, 12 bases remained unmatched. CDR3 length: 15 amino acids. The germline gives CDR1 SNHLY, CDR2 FYNNEI. The CDR3 bases are TGTGCCAGCAATCCCTCACGGGGGGGACGGGAGACCCAGTACTTC. As protein: CASNPSRGGRETQYF.

The chain carries TRBV20-1 and TRBJ2-5; perhaps TRBD2 as D (5 bases). The J call could be wrong; TRBJ2-7 is a better fit for the DNA end. This CDR3 is 11 amino acids long. Germline-derived CDR1 and CDR2 are DFQATT and SNEGSKA (reference sequence). CDR3 region: CSAERTYEQYF. The DNA of the CDR3 is TGCAGTGCCGAGCGGACCTACGAGCAGTACTTC.

This chain joins TRBV28 and TRBJ1-5; D is unclear. Trimming removed 4 bases from V and 5 bases from J, with 12 bases in between. This CDR3 is built from 14 residues. Germline values: CDR1 MDHEN, CDR2 SYDVKM. As DNA, the CDR3 is TGTGCCAGCAGTTCGTTCGGGGATGATCAGCCCCAGCATTTT. This translates into CASSSFGDDQPQHF.

This CDR3 is CASSPNPTGTANTEAFF. Here the CDR3 DNA reads TGTGCCAGCAGCCCAAACCCCACCGGGACAGCAAACACTGAAGCTTTCTTT. V is TRBV7-8 and J is TRBJ1-1; 7 nucleotides match TRBD1. The CDR3 covers 17 residues. Germline V lookup: CDR1 SGHVS, CDR2 FQNEAQ. Trimming took 5 bases from V and 2 from J; bases not matched to a gene: 14. The full variable domain, with the rest looked up from reference TRBV7-8 and TRBJ1-1, is GAGVSQSPRYKVAKRGQDVALRCDPISGHVSLFWYQQALGQGPEFLTYFQNEAQLDKSGLPSDRFFAERPEGSVSTLKIQRTQQEDSAVYLCASSPNPTGTANTEAFFGQGTRLTVV.

The J gene is TRBJ1-4, the V gene TRBV7-2; TRBD1 matches at 8 bases. CDR1 is SGHTA, CDR2 FQGNSA, per germline. V was clipped by 1 base and J by 7 bases; unmatched bases: 2. This CDR3 has 14 amino acids. The CDR3 sequence: CASSLGQGLEKLFF. In nucleotides, the CDR3 is TGTGCCAGCAGCTTAGGACAGGGGCTTGAAAAACTGTTTTTT.